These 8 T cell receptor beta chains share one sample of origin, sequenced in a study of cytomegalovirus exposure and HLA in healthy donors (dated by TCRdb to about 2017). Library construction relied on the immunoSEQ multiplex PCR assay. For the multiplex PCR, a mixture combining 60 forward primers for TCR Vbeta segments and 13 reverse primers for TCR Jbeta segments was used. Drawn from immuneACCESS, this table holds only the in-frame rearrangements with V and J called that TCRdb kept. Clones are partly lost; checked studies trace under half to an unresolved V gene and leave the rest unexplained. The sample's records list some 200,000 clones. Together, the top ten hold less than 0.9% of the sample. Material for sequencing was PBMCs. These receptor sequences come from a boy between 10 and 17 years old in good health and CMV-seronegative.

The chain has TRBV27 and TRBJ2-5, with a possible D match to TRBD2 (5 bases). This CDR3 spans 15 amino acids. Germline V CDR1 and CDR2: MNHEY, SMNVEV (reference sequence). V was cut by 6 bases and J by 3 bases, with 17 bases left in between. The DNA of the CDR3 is TGTGCCAGCAGCCCGGACTTTACTCGGGAAGAGACCCAGTACTTC. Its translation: CASSPDFTREETQYF.

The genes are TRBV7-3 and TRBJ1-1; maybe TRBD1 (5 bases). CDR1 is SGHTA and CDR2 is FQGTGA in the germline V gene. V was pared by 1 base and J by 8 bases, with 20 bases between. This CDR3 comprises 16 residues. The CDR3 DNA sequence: TGTGCCAGCAGCTTAATCGGGGGAAGGAGCCCACAGGAAGCTTTCTTT. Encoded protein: CASSLIGGRSPQEAFF.

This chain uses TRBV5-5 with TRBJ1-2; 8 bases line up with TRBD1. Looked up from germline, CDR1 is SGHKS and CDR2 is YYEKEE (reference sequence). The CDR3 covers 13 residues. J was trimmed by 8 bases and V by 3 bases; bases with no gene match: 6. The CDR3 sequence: CASSSDRGQGYTF. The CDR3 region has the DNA TGTGCCAGCAGCTCCGACAGGGGTCAAGGCTACACCTTC.

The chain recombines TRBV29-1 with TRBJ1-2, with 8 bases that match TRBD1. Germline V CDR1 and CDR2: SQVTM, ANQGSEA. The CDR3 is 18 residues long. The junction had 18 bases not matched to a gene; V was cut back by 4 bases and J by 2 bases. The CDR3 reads CSVVELGDRLGKNYGYTF. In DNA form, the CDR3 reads TGCAGCGTTGTCGAATTGGGGGACAGGCTGGGGAAAAACTATGGCTACACCTTC.

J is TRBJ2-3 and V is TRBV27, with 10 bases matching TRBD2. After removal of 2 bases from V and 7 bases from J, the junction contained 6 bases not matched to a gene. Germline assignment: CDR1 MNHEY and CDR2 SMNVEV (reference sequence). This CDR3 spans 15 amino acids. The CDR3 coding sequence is TGTGCCAGCAGTTTACAGCGGGGGGGCTTTAATACGCAGTATTTT. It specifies CASSLQRGGFNTQYF.

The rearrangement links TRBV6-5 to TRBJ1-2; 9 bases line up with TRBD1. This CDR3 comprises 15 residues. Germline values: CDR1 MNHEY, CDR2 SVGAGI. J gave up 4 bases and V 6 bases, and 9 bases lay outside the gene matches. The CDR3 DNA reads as TGTGCCAGCAGGTCCACAGGGGGCGGGTTCTATGGCTACACCTTC. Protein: CASRSTGGGFYGYTF.

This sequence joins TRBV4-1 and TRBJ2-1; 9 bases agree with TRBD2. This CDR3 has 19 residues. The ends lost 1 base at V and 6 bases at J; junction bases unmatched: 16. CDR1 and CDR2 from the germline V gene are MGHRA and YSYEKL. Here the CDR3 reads CASSQGERLAGPRGNEQFF. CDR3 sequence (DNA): TGCGCCAGCAGCCAAGGGGAGCGGCTAGCGGGGCCCCGGGGCAATGAGCAGTTCTTC.

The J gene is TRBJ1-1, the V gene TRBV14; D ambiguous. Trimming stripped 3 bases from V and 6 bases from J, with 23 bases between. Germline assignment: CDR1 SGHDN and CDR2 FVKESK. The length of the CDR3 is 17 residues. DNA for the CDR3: TGTGCCAGCAGCCATACGACTCTGCGTGCGGTAGGCCCTGAAGCTTTCTTT. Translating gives CASSHTTLRAVGPEAFF.